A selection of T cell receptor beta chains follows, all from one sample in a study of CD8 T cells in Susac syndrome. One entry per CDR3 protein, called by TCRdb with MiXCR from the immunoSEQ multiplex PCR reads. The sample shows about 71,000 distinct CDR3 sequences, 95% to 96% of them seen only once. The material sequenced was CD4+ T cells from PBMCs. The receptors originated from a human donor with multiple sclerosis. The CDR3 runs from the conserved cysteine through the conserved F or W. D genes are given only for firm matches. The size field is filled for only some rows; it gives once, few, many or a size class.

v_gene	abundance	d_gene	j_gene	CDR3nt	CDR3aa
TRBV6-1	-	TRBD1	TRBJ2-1	TGTGCCAGCAGGCCGACAGGGGGTTACAATGAGCAGTTCTTC	CASRPTGGYNEQFF
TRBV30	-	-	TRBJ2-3	TGTGCCTGGAGTACCACTAACACAGATACGCAGTATTTT	CAWSTTNTDTQYF
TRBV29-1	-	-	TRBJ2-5	TGCAGCGTTGTAGTGCAGCAAGAGACCCAGTACTTC	CSVVVQQETQYF
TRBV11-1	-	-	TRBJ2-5	TGTGCCAGCAGTCCCGCCGAGGGGGAGACCCAGTACTTC	CASSPAEGETQYF
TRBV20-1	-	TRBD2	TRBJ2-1	TGCAGTGCTAGAGTTGGCAAGAGGGCTAGCGGGGACAATGAGCAGTTCTTC	CSARVGKRASGDNEQFF
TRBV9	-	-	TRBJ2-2	TGTGCCAGCAGCCACGCCCCCGGACTTGCGAACACCGGGGAGCTGTTTTTT	CASSHAPGLANTGELFF
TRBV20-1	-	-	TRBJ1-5	TGCAGTGCTAGAGGGGACAACAGGAATCAGCCCCAGCATTTT	CSARGDNRNQPQHF
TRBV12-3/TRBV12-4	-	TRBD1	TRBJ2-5	TGTGCCAGCAGCCCGGACAGGGGGGGAGAGACCCAGTACTTC	CASSPDRGGETQYF
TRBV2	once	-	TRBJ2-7	TGTGCCAGCACCCTTGAGGGGTTAGGGCGTGAGCAGTACTTC	CASTLEGLGREQYF
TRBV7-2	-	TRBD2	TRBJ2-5	TGTGCCAGTACCGTAGCGGGGCTCTGGGAGACCCAGTACTTC	CASTVAGLWETQYF
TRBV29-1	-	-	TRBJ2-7	TGCAGCGTTGAAGAAGACTGGGGGAACAACTGGGAGCAGTACTTC	CSVEEDWGNNWEQYF
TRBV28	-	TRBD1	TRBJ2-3	TGTGCCAGCAGCACAGGGGTGGCCCTCTCCCACACAGATACGCAGTATTTT	CASSTGVALSHTDTQYF
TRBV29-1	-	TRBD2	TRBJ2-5	TGCAGCGTGATGAGAAGAGGTGGGGGGGGGCAAGAGACCCAGTACTTC	CSVMRRGGGGQETQYF
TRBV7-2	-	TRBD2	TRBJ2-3	TGTGCCAGCAGCTCCCTGGGAACTAGCGACACCACAGATACGCAGTATTTT	CASSSLGTSDTTDTQYF
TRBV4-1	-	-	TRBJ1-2	TGCGCCAGCAGCCAATGGGTTAACACCGGTTATGGCTACACCTTC	CASSQWVNTGYGYTF
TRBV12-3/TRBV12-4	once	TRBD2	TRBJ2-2	TGTGCCAGCAGTCCACTAGCGGGGGGAACCGGGGAGCTGTTTTTT	CASSPLAGGTGELFF
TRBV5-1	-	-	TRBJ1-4	TGCGCCAGCAGCTTACGGTCAACTAATGAAAAACTGTTTTTT	CASSLRSTNEKLFF
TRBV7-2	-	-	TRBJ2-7	TGTGCCAGCAGCTTAGTTTATGGTGACGAGCAGTACTTC	CASSLVYGDEQYF
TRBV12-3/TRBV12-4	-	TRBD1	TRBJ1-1	TGTGCCAGCAGTCCTGACAGGGAAGAGAACACTGAAGCCTTCTTT	CASSPDREENTEAFF
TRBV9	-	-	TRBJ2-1	TGTGCCAGCAGCGTAGAGGCCAGGAGTAATGAGCAGTTCTTC	CASSVEARSNEQFF
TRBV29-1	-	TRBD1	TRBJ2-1	TGCAGCGTTGTCACGGACAGGGGCGCCTACAATGAGCAGTTCTTC	CSVVTDRGAYNEQFF
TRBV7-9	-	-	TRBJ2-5	TGTGCCAGCAGCTTAGCAGCAGCACAAGAGACCCAGTACTTC	CASSLAAAQETQYF
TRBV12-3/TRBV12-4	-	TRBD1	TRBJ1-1	TGTGCCAGCAGCGCGAGGACAGGGTATAGATCCGAAGCTTTCTTT	CASSARTGYRSEAFF
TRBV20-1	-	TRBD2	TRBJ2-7	TGCAGTGCTAGAGCACGGGGGGGCTTATACGAGCAGTACTTC	CSARARGGLYEQYF
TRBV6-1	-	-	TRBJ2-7	TGTGCCAGCAGTCCGGGGCGAAACGAGCAGTACTTC	CASSPGRNEQYF
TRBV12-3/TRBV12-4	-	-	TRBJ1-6	TGTGCCAGCAGCCTAGACAGATTTGGTTCACCCCTCCACTTT	CASSLDRFGSPLHF
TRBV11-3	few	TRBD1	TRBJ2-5	TGTGCCAGCAGCCCTCGGGACAGGGTGGAAGAGACCCAGTACTTC	CASSPRDRVEETQYF